This passage covers 12 T cell receptor beta chains from one sample sequenced in a study of control samples from healthy donors and cancer patients. The protocol was immunoSEQ multiplex PCR, while the TCRdb copy is restricted to in-frame clones and leaves out a portion. The data hold 100,000 to 150,000 clones, with about nine tenths observed a single time. Sequenced input: blood. These receptor sequences come from a man aged 35 to 55 in good health.

The CDR3 DNA follows: TGTGCCAGCAGCCTCTATAAATATGGAGCATGGTACAATGAGCAGTTCTTC. It translates to CASSLYKYGAWYNEQFF. The gene calls are TRBV5-5 and TRBJ2-1; D is uncertain. V lost 4 bases to trimming and J lost 4 bases, with 21 bases between them. This CDR3 region has 17 residues. Germline CDR1 and CDR2: SGHKS and YYEKEE (reference sequence).

The chain has TRBV5-1 and TRBJ2-3, with 12 bases that match TRBD2. In germline, CDR1 is SGHRS, CDR2 YFSETQ. CDR3 length: 15 amino acids. V lost 1 base, J lost 9 bases, and 6 bases stayed unmatched. The CDR3 region has the DNA TGCGCCAGCAGCTTGCGTCTAGCGGGGGGGCACACGCAGTATTTT. It specifies CASSLRLAGGHTQYF.

The V call is TRBV5-1, the J call TRBJ2-7; 7 nucleotides match TRBD1. Germline lookup yields CDR1 SGHRS and CDR2 YFSETQ. The J segment lost 2 bases and the V segment lost 4 bases, leaving 6 bases of the junction unmatched. This CDR3 region has 14 residues. Here the CDR3 DNA reads TGCGCCAGCAGCGACCCGGGACAGACCTACGAGCAGTACTTC. Translated, it gives CASSDPGQTYEQYF.

The V call is TRBV6-2 or TRBV6-3, the J call TRBJ1-5; D is ambiguous. Trimming shortened V by 2 bases and J by 6 bases, and 5 bases separated the two germline ends. CDR3 length equals 12 residues. Looked up from germline, CDR1 is MNHEY and CDR2 is SVGEGT. The DNA for the CDR3 is TGTGCCAGCAGTTACCCTGTTCAGCCCCAGCATTTT. It is translated as CASSYPVQPQHF.

This chain joins TRBV9 and TRBJ1-1; D uncertain. The CDR3 totals 14 residues. Between the trimmed V and J ends, which lost 4 bases and 0 bases, there was a span of 10 bases. CDR1 is SGDLS, CDR2 YYNGEE, per germline. For the CDR3, the DNA is TGTGCCAGCAGCCGTGGGCAGCTGAACACTGAAGCTTTCTTT. This translates into CASSRGQLNTEAFF.

This clone has only one observation. J is TRBJ2-1 and V is TRBV15; 8 bases are a match to TRBD1. The CDR3 runs 15 residues. Germline V gives CDR1 LNHNV, CDR2 YYDKDF (reference sequence). Germline trimming cut 1 base from V and 10 bases from J; bases unmatched to any gene: 9. CDR3 DNA sequence: TGTGCCACCAGCAGAGGCGGGACAGGATTTCGGGAGCAGTTCTTC. It translates to CATSRGGTGFREQFF. The full variable domain, with the rest looked up from reference TRBV15 and TRBJ2-1, is DAMVIQNPRYQVTQFGKPVTLSCSQTLNHNVMYWYQQKSSQAPKLLFHYYDKDFNNEADTPDNFQSRRPNTSFCFLDIRSPGLGDTAMYLCATSRGGTGFREQFFGPGTRLTVL.

The chain carries TRBV19 and TRBJ2-1, with 8 bases fitting TRBD1. The CDR3 extends over 16 amino acids. Germline CDR1 and CDR2: LNHDA and SQIVND (reference sequence). The ends lost 1 base at V and 0 bases at J; junction bases unmatched: 2. The CDR3 region is CASSIGTGSSYNEQFF. The CDR3 DNA reads as TGTGCCAGTAGTATAGGGACAGGGAGCTCCTACAATGAGCAGTTCTTC.

The chain links TRBV6-5 to TRBJ1-1, with TRBD1 matching 8 bases. V trimming: 8 bases; J trimming: 7 bases; junction bases outside the gene matches: 9. CDR1 is MNHEY and CDR2 is SVGAGI in the germline V gene. The CDR3 spans 13 residues. DNA for the CDR3: TGTGCCAGCGGCCGGACAGGGTTAAATGAAGCTTTCTTT. Residues: CASGRTGLNEAFF.

V gene TRBV3-1 (or the pseudogene TRBV3-2) combines with J gene TRBJ1-2; 8 bases line up with TRBD1. This CDR3 contains 16 residues. CDR1 and CDR2 (germline): LGHDT, YNNKEL (reference sequence). With V trimmed by 3 bases and J by 0 bases, 6 bases remained unmatched. The CDR3 spells CASSQGQVSANYGYTF. DNA of the CDR3: TGTGCCAGCAGCCAGGGACAGGTATCTGCTAACTATGGCTACACCTTC.

This rearrangement joins TRBV11-3 to TRBJ1-2; maybe TRBD1 (6 bases). Germline CDR1 is SGHNT and CDR2 is YENEEA. The CDR3 spans 14 residues. Trimming cost V 0 bases and J 4 bases, with 9 bases left between them. The CDR3 DNA reads TGTGCCAGCAGCTTAGATACCAGGGGCTATGGCTACACCTTC. It translates to CASSLDTRGYGYTF. Full variable domain (missing parts from reference TRBV11-3 and TRBJ1-2): EAGVVQSPRYKIIEKKQPVAFWCNPISGHNTLYWYLQNLGQGPELLIRYENEEAVDDSQLPKDRFSAERLKGVDSTLKIQPAELGDSAVYLCASSLDTRGYGYTFGSGTRLTVV.

The chain carries TRBV3-1 (or the pseudogene TRBV3-2) and TRBJ1-2; D is uncertain. The ends were cut back, 3 bases at V and 1 base at J, with 9 bases in the middle. The germline CDR1 and CDR2 sequences are LGHDT and YNNKEL (reference sequence). There are 14 residues in the CDR3. CDR3 residues: CASSHDYVNYGYTF. The DNA of the CDR3 is TGTGCCAGCAGCCACGATTATGTTAACTATGGCTACACCTTC.

The V and J genes are TRBV6-5 and TRBJ1-1; maybe TRBD1 (5 bases). Germline V gene lookup returns CDR1 MNHEY and CDR2 SVGAGI. There are 15 residues in the CDR3. V lost 6 bases and J 0 bases, leaving 14 bases between the germline ends. CDR3 sequence (DNA): TGTGCCAGCAGGTTGGGGGATAGAATGAACACTGAAGCTTTCTTT. Amino acids: CASRLGDRMNTEAFF.